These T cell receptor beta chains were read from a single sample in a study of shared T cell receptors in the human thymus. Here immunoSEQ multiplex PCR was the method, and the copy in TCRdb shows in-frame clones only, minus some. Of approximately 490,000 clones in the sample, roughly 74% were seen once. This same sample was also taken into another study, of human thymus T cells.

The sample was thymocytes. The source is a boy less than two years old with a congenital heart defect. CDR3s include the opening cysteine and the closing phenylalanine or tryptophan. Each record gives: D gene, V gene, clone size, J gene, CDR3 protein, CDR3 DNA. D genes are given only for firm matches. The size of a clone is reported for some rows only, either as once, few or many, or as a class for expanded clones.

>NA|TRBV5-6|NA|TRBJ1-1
CASSYPDSANTEAFF
TGTGCCAGCAGCTATCCCGACAGTGCGAACACTGAAGCTTTCTTT
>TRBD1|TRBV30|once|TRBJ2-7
CAWRGGLSYEQYF
TGTGCCTGGAGAGGGGGCCTCTCCTACGAGCAGTACTTC
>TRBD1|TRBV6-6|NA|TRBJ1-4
CASSRTGGEEKLFF
TGTGCCAGCAGTCGGACAGGGGGCGAAGAAAAACTGTTTTTT
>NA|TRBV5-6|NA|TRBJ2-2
CASTQEPAVTGELFF
TGTGCCAGCACCCAAGAGCCTGCTGTCACCGGGGAGCTGTTTTTT
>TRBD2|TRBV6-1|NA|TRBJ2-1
CASTRESYNEQFF
TGTGCCAGTACGCGGGAGTCCTACAATGAGCAGTTCTTC
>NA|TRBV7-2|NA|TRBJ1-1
CASSMYMNTEAFF
TGTGCCAGCAGCATGTATATGAACACTGAAGCTTTCTTT
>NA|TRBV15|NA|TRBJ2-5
CATSRATKETQYF
TGTGCCACCAGCAGAGCCACTAAGGAGACCCAGTACTTC
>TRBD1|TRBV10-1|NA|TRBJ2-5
CAGQGHQETQYF
TGCGCCGGACAGGGACACCAAGAGACCCAGTACTTC
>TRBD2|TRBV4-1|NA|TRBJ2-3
CASSQEGQGRLAQPSTDTQYF
TGCGCCAGCAGCCAAGAGGGGCAGGGACGACTAGCCCAACCCAGCACAGATACGCAGTATTTT
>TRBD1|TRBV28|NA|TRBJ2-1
CASSFWVRGQGSYNEQFF
TGTGCCAGCAGTTTTTGGGTGCGGGGACAGGGTTCCTACAATGAGCAGTTCTTC
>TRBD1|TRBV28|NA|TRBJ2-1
CATELRQGPTFGYNEQFF
TGTGCCACCGAACTCAGACAGGGGCCCACATTCGGCTACAATGAGCAGTTCTTC
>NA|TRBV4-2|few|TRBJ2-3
CASSLISLVTDTQYF
TGTGCCAGCAGCCTCATTAGCCTAGTGACGGATACGCAGTATTTT
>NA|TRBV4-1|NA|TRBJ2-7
CASSQDRDNSSYEQYF
TGCGCCAGCAGCCAAGATAGAGATAATAGCTCCTACGAGCAGTACTTC
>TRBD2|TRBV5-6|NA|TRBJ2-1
CASSPPTSGRVNEQFF
TGTGCCAGCAGCCCACCGACTAGCGGGAGAGTTAATGAGCAGTTCTTC
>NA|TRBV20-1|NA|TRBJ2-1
CSAERNEQFF
TGCAGTGCGGAGAGAAATGAGCAGTTCTTC
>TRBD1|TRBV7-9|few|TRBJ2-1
CASSPGTVHNEQFF
TGTGCCAGCAGCCCGGGGACAGTTCACAATGAGCAGTTCTTC
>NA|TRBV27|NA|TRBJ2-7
CASSWAGSSSYEQYF
TGTGCCAGCAGTTGGGCGGGATCTAGCTCCTACGAGCAGTACTTC
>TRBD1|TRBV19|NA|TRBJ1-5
CASSTDRGVSALQPQHF
TGTGCCAGTAGTACTGACAGGGGGGTTTCTGCCCTTCAGCCCCAGCATTTT
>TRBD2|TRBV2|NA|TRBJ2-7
CASSEWTSGRGLSEQYF
TGTGCCAGCAGTGAATGGACTAGCGGGAGGGGGTTAAGCGAGCAGTACTTC
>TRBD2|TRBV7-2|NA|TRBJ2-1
CASSLLAGGTPEQFF
TGTGCCAGCAGCTTGTTAGCGGGAGGGACCCCTGAGCAGTTCTTC
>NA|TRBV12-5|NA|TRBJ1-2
CASGGRARDGYTF
TGTGCTAGTGGGGGGCGAGCCCGGGATGGCTACACCTTC
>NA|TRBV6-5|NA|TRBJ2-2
CASSFTTGNLTGELFF
TGTGCCAGCAGTTTCACTACGGGAAATTTAACCGGGGAGCTGTTTTTT
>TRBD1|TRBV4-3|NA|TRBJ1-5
CASSQDFRDRGLDQPQHF
TGCGCCAGCAGCCAAGACTTCAGGGACAGGGGTCTCGATCAGCCCCAGCATTTT
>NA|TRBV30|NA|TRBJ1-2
CAEGGVSHRRGYTF
TGTGCCGAAGGGGGGGTATCCCACCGCCGGGGCTACACCTTC
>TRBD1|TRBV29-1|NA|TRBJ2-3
CSVALTGNHFPPIYTQYF
TGCAGCGTTGCCCTGACAGGGAATCACTTCCCTCCTATTTATACGCAGTATTTT
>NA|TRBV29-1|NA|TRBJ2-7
CSVEQNYEQYF
TGCAGCGTTGAACAGAACTACGAGCAGTACTTC
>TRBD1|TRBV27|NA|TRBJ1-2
CASSFPGDSPNYGYTF
TGTGCCAGCAGTTTCCCGGGGGACAGCCCTAACTATGGCTACACCTTC
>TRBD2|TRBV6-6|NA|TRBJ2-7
CASRGGGGYEQYF
TGTGCCAGCCGCGGGGGGGGAGGCTACGAGCAGTACTTC